The table lists the clone carrying this T cell receptor (beta chain) with many counts. Its antigen is as yet unknown. RNA transcripts gave rise to amplified TCR beta CDR3 regions. TCR CDR3 regions were first amplified by RT-PCR with HTBI primers. One entry per CDR3 protein results from TCRdb running MiXCR on the multiplex PCR reads. The repertoire holds roughly 710,000 distinct CDR3 sequences, approximately 40% seen once, with approximately 31% in the top ten. V gave up 3 bases and J gave up 2 bases; unmatched junction bases: 6. The CDR3 loop spans 16 amino acids. Per the germline V gene, CDR1 is ENHRY and CDR2 is SYGVKD. The source of the sample is a study of T cells in Graves' hyperthyroidism and ophthalmopathy. Study-level points and caveats: Before onset, by a median of around six months, the model predicted ophthalmopathy.

These patients, aged 18 to 65, had recently diagnosed hyperthyroidism lasting under 2 months. The genes are TRBV10-3 and TRBJ1-2; 10 bases match TRBD1. The material sequenced was blood. The TCR was taken from a woman between 40 and 55 years old with Graves' hyperthyroidism. The CDR3: CAISDLDRGLNYGYTF. In DNA form, the CDR3 reads TGTGCCATCAGTGATTTAGACAGGGGGCTCAACTATGGCTACACCTTC.